Presented here are 5 T cell receptor beta chains from one specimen sequenced in a study of T cells in Graves' hyperthyroidism and ophthalmopathy. RNA transcripts yielded amplified TCR beta CDR3 regions. Using the HTBI primer set, a first-round RT-PCR was run on the TCR CDR3. TCRdb re-called the multiplex PCR reads through MiXCR, storing one row per CDR3 protein. The table lists 600,000 or so distinct CDR3 sequences, roughly 15% of them singletons. The sequenced sample consisted of blood. These receptors came from a woman aged 50 to 60 with Graves' ophthalmopathy.

This chain joins TRBV4-2 and TRBJ2-4; D perhaps matches TRBD2 (6 bases). Germline V gene sequence: CDR1 LGHNA, CDR2 YNFKEQ. V was shortened by 3 bases and J by 5 bases, with 11 bases between the two germline ends. The length of the CDR3 is 14 residues. The CDR3 is CASSHQGEENIQYF. CDR3 sequence (DNA): TGTGCCAGCAGCCATCAAGGGGAGGAAAACATTCAGTACTTC.

This clonotype was detected a few times. The chain carries TRBV10-3 and TRBJ2-3, with 8 bases identical to TRBD1. The CDR3 spans 16 residues. The germline CDR1 and CDR2 sequences are ENHRY and SYGVKD. The J segment lost 2 bases and the V segment lost 6 bases, leaving 10 bases of the junction unmatched. DNA for the CDR3: TGTGCCATCAGGATTGACAGGGGACGTCACACAGATACGCAGTATTTT. This gives the protein CAIRIDRGRHTDTQYF.

This clonotype was found many times. V is TRBV20-1 and J is TRBJ2-7, with 9 bases identical to TRBD2. Germline-derived CDR1 and CDR2 are DFQATT and SNEGSKA (reference sequence). The CDR3 runs 14 residues. The V gene end was trimmed by 3 bases and the J gene end by 1 base; junction bases not matched to a gene: 4. As DNA, the CDR3 is TGCAGTGCTAGCCGGACTAGCGCATCCTACGAGCAGTACTTC. Translating gives CSASRTSASYEQYF.

The rearrangement uses TRBV6-5 and TRBJ2-7, with 7 bases matching TRBD1. CDR3 length: 15 residues. The J segment lost 3 bases and the V segment lost 0 bases, leaving 5 bases of the junction unmatched. Germline V gene data show CDR1 as MNHEY and CDR2 as SVGAGI. The DNA of the CDR3 is TGTGCCAGCAGTTACTCGGTACAGGGGATCTACGAGCAGTACTTC. Its translation: CASSYSVQGIYEQYF.

This clonotype was observed a few times. The CDR3 protein is CSARDRLGNTEAFF. The CDR3 DNA reads as TGCAGTGCTAGAGATCGGCTAGGGAACACTGAAGCTTTCTTT. The chain joins TRBV20-1 to TRBJ1-1; D is ambiguous. The CDR3 runs to 14 residues. Trimming removed 0 bases from V and 1 base from J, with 9 bases in between. CDR1 and CDR2 (germline): DFQATT, SNEGSKA (reference sequence).